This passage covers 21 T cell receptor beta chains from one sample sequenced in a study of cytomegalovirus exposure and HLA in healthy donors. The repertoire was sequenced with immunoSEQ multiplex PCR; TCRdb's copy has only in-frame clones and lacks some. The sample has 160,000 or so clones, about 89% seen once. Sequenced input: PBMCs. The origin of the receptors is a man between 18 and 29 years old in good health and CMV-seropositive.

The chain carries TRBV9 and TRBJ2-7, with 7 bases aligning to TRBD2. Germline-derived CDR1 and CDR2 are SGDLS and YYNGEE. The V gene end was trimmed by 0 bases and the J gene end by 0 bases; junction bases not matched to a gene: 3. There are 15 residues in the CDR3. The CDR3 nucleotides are TGTGCCAGCAGCGTAGAAGCTAGCGGCTCCTACGAGCAGTACTTC. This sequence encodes CASSVEASGSYEQYF.

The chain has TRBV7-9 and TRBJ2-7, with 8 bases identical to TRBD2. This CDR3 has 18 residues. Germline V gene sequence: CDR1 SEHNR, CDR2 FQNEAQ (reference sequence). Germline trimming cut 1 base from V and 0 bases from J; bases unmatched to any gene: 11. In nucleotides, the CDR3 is TGTGCCAGCAGCTTAGTGAATTCAGCGGGGGCCTTCTCCTACGAGCAGTACTTC. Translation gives CASSLVNSAGAFSYEQYF.

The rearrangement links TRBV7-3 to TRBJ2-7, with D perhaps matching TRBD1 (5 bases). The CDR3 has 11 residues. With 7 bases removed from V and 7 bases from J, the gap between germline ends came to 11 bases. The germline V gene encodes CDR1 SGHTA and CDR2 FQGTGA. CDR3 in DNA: TGTGCCAGCACCCAAGGGGATGAGCAGTACTTC. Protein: CASTQGDEQYF.

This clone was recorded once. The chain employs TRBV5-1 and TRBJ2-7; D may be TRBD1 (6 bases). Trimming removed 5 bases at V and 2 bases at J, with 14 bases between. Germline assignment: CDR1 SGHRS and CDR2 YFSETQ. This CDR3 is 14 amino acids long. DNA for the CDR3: TGCGCCAGCAGTTTCGAACAGGGCCCCTACGAGCAGTACTTC. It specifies CASSFEQGPYEQYF. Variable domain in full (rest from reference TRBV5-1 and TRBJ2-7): KAGVTQTPRYLIKTRGQQVTLSCSPISGHRSVSWYQQTPGQGLQFLFEYFSETQRNKGNFPGRFSGRQFSNSRSEMNVSTLELGDSALYLCASSFEQGPYEQYFGPGTRLTVT.

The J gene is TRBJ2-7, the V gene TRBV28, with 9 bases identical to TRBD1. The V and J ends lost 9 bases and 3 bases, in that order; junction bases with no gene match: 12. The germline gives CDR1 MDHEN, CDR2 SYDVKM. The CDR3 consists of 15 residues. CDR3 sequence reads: CASSPGQGPIYEQYF. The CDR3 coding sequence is TGTGCCAGTTCACCGGGACAGGGCCCGATCTACGAGCAGTACTTC.

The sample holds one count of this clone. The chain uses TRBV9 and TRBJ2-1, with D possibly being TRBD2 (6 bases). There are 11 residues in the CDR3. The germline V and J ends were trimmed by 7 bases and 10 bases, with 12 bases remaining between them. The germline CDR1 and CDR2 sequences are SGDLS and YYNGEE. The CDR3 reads CASGTSREQFF. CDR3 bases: TGTGCCAGCGGTACTAGCAGGGAGCAGTTCTTC.

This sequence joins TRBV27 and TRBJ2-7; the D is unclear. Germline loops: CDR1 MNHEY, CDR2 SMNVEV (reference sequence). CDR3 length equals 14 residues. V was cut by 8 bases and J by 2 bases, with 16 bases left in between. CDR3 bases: TGTGCCAGCTACGGCCCAGGCCGTCCCTACGAGCAGTACTTC. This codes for CASYGPGRPYEQYF.

The CDR3 loop reads CATSSTTGGSEGYTF. CDR3 DNA: TGTGCCACCAGCAGTACGACAGGGGGCTCTGAAGGCTACACCTTC. The chain uses TRBV15 and TRBJ1-2; 10 positions agree with TRBD1. The germline CDR1 and CDR2 sequences are LNHNV and YYDKDF (reference sequence). J was trimmed by 8 bases and V by 3 bases; bases with no gene match: 9. CDR3 length equals 15 residues.

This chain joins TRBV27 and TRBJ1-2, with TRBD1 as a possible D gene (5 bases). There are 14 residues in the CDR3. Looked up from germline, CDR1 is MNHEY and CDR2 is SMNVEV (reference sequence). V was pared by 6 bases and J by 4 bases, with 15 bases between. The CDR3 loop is CASSSLGVTYGYTF. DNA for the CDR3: TGTGCCAGCAGCTCTTTAGGGGTAACCTATGGCTACACCTTC.

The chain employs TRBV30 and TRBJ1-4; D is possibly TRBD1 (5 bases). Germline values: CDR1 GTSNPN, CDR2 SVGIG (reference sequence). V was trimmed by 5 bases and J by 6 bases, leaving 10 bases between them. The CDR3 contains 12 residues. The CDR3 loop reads CAWGGDDEKLFF. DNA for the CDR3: TGTGCCTGGGGGGGGGATGATGAAAAACTGTTTTTT.

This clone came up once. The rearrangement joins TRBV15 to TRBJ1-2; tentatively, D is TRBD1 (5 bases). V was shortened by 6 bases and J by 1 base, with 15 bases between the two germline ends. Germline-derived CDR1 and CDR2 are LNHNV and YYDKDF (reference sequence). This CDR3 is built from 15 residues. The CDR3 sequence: CATSPDDGGNYGYTF. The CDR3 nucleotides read TGTGCCACCAGTCCGGATGACGGGGGTAACTATGGCTACACCTTC.

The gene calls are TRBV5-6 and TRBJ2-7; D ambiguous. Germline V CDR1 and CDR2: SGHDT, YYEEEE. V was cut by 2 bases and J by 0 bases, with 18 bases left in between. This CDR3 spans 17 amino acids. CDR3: CASSLYSGSGFSYEQYF. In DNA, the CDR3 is TGTGCCAGCAGCTTATATTCTGGGTCAGGCTTCTCCTACGAGCAGTACTTC.

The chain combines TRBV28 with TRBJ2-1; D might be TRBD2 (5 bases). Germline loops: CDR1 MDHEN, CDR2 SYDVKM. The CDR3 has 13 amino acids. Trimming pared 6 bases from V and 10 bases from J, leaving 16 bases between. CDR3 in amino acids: CASRPMGAEEQFF. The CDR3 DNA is TGTGCCAGCAGACCCATGGGAGCCGAGGAGCAGTTCTTC.

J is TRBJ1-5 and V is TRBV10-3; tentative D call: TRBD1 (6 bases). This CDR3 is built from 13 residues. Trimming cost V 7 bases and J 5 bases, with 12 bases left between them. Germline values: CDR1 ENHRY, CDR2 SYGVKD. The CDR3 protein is CAINQDSDQPQHF. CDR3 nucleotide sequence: TGTGCCATCAATCAGGACAGCGATCAGCCCCAGCATTTT.

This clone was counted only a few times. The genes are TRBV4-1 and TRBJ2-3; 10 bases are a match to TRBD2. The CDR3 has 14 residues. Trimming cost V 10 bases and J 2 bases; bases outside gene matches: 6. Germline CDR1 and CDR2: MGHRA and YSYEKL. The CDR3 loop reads CATRGTSATDTQYF. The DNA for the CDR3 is TGCGCCACACGAGGGACTAGCGCCACAGATACGCAGTATTTT.

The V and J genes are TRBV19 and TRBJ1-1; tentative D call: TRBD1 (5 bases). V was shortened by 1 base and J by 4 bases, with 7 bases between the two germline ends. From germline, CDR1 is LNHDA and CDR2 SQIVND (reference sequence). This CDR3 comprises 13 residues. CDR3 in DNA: TGTGCCAGTAGTATAGGGCAGGGCACTGAAGCTTTCTTT. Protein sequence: CASSIGQGTEAFF.

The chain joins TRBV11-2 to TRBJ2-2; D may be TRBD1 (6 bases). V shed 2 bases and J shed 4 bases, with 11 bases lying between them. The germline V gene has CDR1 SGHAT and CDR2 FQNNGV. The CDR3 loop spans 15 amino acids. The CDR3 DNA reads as TGTGCCAGCAGCTTACAGTACAGGGTCACCGGGGAGCTGTTTTTT. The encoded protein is CASSLQYRVTGELFF.

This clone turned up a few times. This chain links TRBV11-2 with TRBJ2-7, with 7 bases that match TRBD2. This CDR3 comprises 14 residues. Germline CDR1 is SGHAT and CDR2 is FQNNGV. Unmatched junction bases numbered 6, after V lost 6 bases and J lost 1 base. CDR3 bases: TGTGCCAGCAGAGCGGGATCACTATCCTACGAGCAGTACTTC. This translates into CASRAGSLSYEQYF.

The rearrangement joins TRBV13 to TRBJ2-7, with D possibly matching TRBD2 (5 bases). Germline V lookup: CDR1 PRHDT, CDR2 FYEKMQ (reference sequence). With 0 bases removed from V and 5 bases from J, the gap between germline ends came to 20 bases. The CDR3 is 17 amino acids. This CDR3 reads CASSLGSDFLPLNEQYF. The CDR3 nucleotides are TGTGCCAGCAGCTTAGGATCGGACTTCCTCCCTTTAAACGAGCAGTACTTC.

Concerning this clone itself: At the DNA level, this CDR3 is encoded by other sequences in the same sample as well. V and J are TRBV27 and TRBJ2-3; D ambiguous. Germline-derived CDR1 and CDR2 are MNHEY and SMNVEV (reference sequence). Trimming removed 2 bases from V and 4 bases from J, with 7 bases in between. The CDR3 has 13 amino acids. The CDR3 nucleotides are TGTGCCAGCAGTTTAGGGCCTGCAGATACGCAGTATTTT. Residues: CASSLGPADTQYF.

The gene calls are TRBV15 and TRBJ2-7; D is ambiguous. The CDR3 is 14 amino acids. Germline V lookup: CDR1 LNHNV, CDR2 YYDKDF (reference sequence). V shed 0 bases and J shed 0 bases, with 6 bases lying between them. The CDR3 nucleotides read TGTGCCACCAGCAGAGATCCTCTCTCCTACGAGCAGTACTTC. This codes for CATSRDPLSYEQYF. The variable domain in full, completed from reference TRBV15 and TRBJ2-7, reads DAMVIQNPRYQVTQFGKPVTLSCSQTLNHNVMYWYQQKSSQAPKLLFHYYDKDFNNEADTPDNFQSRRPNTSFCFLDIRSPGLGDTAMYLCATSRDPLSYEQYFGPGTRLTVT.